These T cell receptor beta chains were read from a single sample in a study of OX40 agonist ivuxolimab in advanced cancers. The method was immunoSEQ multiplex PCR; TCRdb's version includes in-frame clones alone and lacks a portion of them. The table lists 60,000 to 75,000 clones, roughly four fifths of them singletons. The input for sequencing was CD4+ or CD8+ T cells sorted from blood, taken in a trial of the OX40 agonist ivuxolimab. These receptor sequences come from an adult with an advanced solid tumor such as melanoma, head and neck, liver or kidney cancer. The conserved cysteine and the conserved F or W are not part of the CDR3 here. Rows give clone size only sometimes, using once, few, many, or a class for an expanded clone.

>once|TRBV5-4|TRBJ2-5
ASSFGAGGQETQY
>few|TRBV7-9|TRBJ1-6
ASSSGQFPNSPLH
>NA|TRBV7-7|TRBJ1-5
ASSSLHRGPNQPQH
>NA|TRBV7-7|TRBJ2-2
ASSLAGNTGELF
>NA|TRBV15|TRBJ2-3
ATSDGQGAADTQY
>NA|TRBV6-6|TRBJ2-2
ASRWRGTGELF
>few|TRBV6-1|TRBJ2-5
ASPDRGFPQETQY
>NA|TRBV5-1|TRBJ2-5
ASSTADRADQETQY
>NA|TRBV6-6|TRBJ1-2
ASSQDSPYGYT
>NA|TRBV7-9|TRBJ2-3
ASSPGGAGDTQY
>NA|TRBV5-4|TRBJ2-3
ASGPTSESTDTQY